These 21 T cell receptor beta chains came from one sample sequenced in a study of radiotherapy plus CTLA-4 blockade in lung cancer. Sequencing used immunoSEQ multiplex PCR; TCRdb keeps in-frame clones, though not all of them. The sample has 90,000 to 130,000 clones; roughly 86% are singletons. The input for sequencing was peripheral blood, taken from a patient treated with radiotherapy plus ipilimumab. The receptors were sampled from a human donor with non-small cell lung cancer that progressed on radiotherapy plus ipilimumab. Some clones in this sample may be carry-over from other donors' samples.

The chain is built from TRBV2 and TRBJ2-5; 7 bases align to TRBD1. Germline loops: CDR1 SNHLY, CDR2 FYNNEI. This CDR3 comprises 14 residues. The J segment lost 5 bases and the V segment lost 5 bases, leaving 8 bases of the junction unmatched. DNA of the CDR3: TGTGCCAGCAGTAGGCAGGGGGTTTGGGAGACCCAGTACTTC. The encoded protein is CASSRQGVWETQYF. Full variable domain (remainder filled in from reference TRBV2 and TRBJ2-5): EPEVTQTPSHQVTQMGQEVILRCVPISNHLYFYWYRQILGQKVEFLVSFYNNEISEKSEIFDDQFSVERPDGSNFTLKIRSTKLEDSAMYFCASSRQGVWETQYFGPGTRLLVL.

The chain links TRBV5-1 to TRBJ1-1; 9 bases are a match to TRBD1. Trimming cost V 5 bases and J 3 bases; bases outside gene matches: 5. CDR3 length: 14 residues. The germline V gene encodes CDR1 SGHRS and CDR2 YFSETQ. DNA of the CDR3: TGCGCCAGCAGTCCGGGACAGGGCTACACTGAAGCTTTCTTT. Translation: CASSPGQGYTEAFF.

This clone has at least ten counts. This chain links TRBV6-1 with TRBJ1-3; a possible D gene is TRBD1 (6 bases). This CDR3 is built from 16 residues. Germline-derived CDR1 and CDR2 are MNHNS and SASEGT. The ends were cut back, 4 bases at V and 0 bases at J, with 13 bases in the middle. The CDR3 sequence: CASSARQAISGNTIYF. CDR3 coding DNA: TGTGCCAGCAGTGCGAGACAGGCAATCTCTGGAAACACCATATATTTT.

The chain carries TRBV13 and TRBJ2-5; D is possibly TRBD1 or TRBD2 (5 bases each). Trimming took 5 bases from V and 3 from J, leaving 10 bases between them. Germline values: CDR1 PRHDT, CDR2 FYEKMQ (reference sequence). This CDR3 has 13 amino acids. CDR3 coding DNA: TGTGCCAGCAGCGCCGGGACGGAAGAGACCCAGTACTTC. Its translation: CASSAGTEETQYF.

The V call is TRBV9, the J call TRBJ2-1, with D uncertain. Germline CDR1 and CDR2: SGDLS and YYNGEE. The V and J ends lost 0 bases and 7 bases respectively, with 14 bases between them. The CDR3 has 15 residues. CDR3 region: CASSVVGNPRNEQFF. The CDR3 nucleotides are TGTGCCAGCAGCGTAGTGGGGAACCCTAGGAATGAGCAGTTCTTC.

On this clone itself: The sample carries other DNA sequences with the same CDR3. CDR3 bases: TGCAGCGGGGGAGGGGGGCAGTCAGGGGATGAGACCCAGTACTTC. Translating it yields CSGGGGQSGDETQYF. The J gene is TRBJ2-5, the V gene TRBV29-1, with D perhaps TRBD2 (7 bases). Trimming stripped 7 bases from V and 5 bases from J, with 23 bases between. The CDR3 spans 15 residues. CDR1 is SQVTM, CDR2 ANQGSEA, per germline. Full variable domain (rest looked up from reference TRBV29-1 and TRBJ2-5): SAVISQKPSRDICQRGTSLTIQCQVDSQVTMMFWYRQQPGQSLTLIATANQGSEATYESGFVIDKFPISRPNLTFSTLTVSNMSPEDSSIYLCSGGGGQSGDETQYFGPGTRLLVL.

The chain carries TRBV2 and TRBJ2-7, with a weak D call TRBD1 (5 bases). The V end was cut by 9 bases, the J end by 1 base, with 7 bases between. This CDR3 is 11 amino acids long. Germline V gene sequence: CDR1 SNHLY, CDR2 FYNNEI. As DNA, the CDR3 is TGTGCCAGAGGGGATTCCTACGAGCAGTACTTC. This encodes CARGDSYEQYF.

This rearrangement joins TRBV7-2 to TRBJ2-2; possible D gene TRBD2, 5 bases. The germline gives CDR1 SGHTA, CDR2 FQGNSA. The CDR3 has 16 residues. The ends were cut back, 5 bases at V and 0 bases at J, with 13 bases in the middle. CDR3 residues: CASSPPGFANTGELFF. The DNA of the CDR3 is TGTGCCAGCAGCCCGCCGGGGTTCGCGAACACCGGGGAGCTGTTTTTT.

This rearrangement joins TRBV5-5 to TRBJ2-5; D remains unclear. The better agreement between TRBJ2-7 and the DNA end casts doubt on the J call. Germline CDR1 is SGHKS and CDR2 is YYEKEE (reference sequence). This CDR3 spans 12 amino acids. This CDR3 is CASSLYVNEQYF. CDR3 nucleotides: TGTGCCAGCAGCTTGTATGTAAACGAGCAGTACTTC.

The V call is TRBV28, the J call TRBJ2-2, with 8 bases lining up with TRBD1. Germline loops: CDR1 MDHEN, CDR2 SYDVKM. With 4 bases clipped from V and 6 bases from J, the junction kept 4 bases outside the gene matches. The CDR3 is 14 residues long. The CDR3 bases are TGTGCCAGCAGTTCAGGGGGCGGTCCCGGGGAGCTGTTTTTT. It translates to CASSSGGGPGELFF.

This clone is medium-sized (0.01 to 0.1%). The V and J genes are TRBV7-4 and TRBJ2-7; D call uncertain. Germline V lookup: CDR1 SGHVT, CDR2 SQSDAQ. V was shortened by 1 base and J by 2 bases, with 3 bases between the two germline ends. The CDR3 sequence is 12 residues long. CDR3 DNA: TGTGCCAGCAGCTTAGACACCTACGAGCAGTACTTC. Its translation is CASSLDTYEQYF. The whole variable domain, filled in from reference TRBV7-4 and TRBJ2-7, reads GAGVSQSPRYKVAKRGRDVALRCDSISGHVTLYWYRQTLGQGSEVLTYSQSDAQRDKSGRPSGRFSAERPERSVSTLKIQRTEQGDSAVYLCASSLDTYEQYFGPGTRLTVT.

The rearrangement joins TRBV12-5 to TRBJ1-5; 7 nucleotides match TRBD1. The CDR3 runs to 12 residues. CDR1 is LGHNT and CDR2 is FRNRAP in the germline V gene. CDR3 sequence reads: CASQGLNQPQHF. In DNA, the CDR3 is TGTGCCTCACAGGGGCTCAATCAGCCCCAGCATTTT.

The chain recombines TRBV6-6 with TRBJ2-7; D ambiguous. Per germline, CDR1 MNHNY and CDR2 SVGAGI (reference sequence). V was trimmed by 2 bases and J by 4 bases, leaving 12 bases between them. The CDR3 has 14 amino acids. In DNA form, the CDR3 reads TGTGCCAGCAGTTACGGCTCGGTAATTTACGAGCAGTACTTC. This encodes CASSYGSVIYEQYF.

J is TRBJ2-3 and V is TRBV28; TRBD2 matches at 12 bases. Germline values: CDR1 MDHEN, CDR2 SYDVKM. CDR3 length: 15 residues. The V gene end was trimmed by 5 bases and the J gene end by 6 bases; junction bases not matched to a gene: 6. The CDR3 DNA reads as TGTGCCAGCAGTGAAACTAGCGGGGGGATGGATACGCAGTATTTT. Translation gives CASSETSGGMDTQYF.

V usage is TRBV10-3 and J usage is TRBJ2-2; 7 bases align to TRBD2. The CDR3 sequence is 12 residues long. Losses at the gene ends were 3 bases for V and 8 bases for J; bases not matched to a gene: 0. CDR1 and CDR2 from the germline V gene are ENHRY and SYGVKD. CDR3 nucleotides: TGTGCCATCAGTGATAGCGGGGGGGAGCTGTTTTTT. Translated, it gives CAISDSGGELFF.

The CDR3 region has the DNA TGTGCCAGCAGCCAAGACTCGGAGTGGACTGAAGCTTTCTTT. Translated, it gives CASSQDSEWTEAFF. This chain uses TRBV4-2 with TRBJ1-1; D uncertain. CDR3 length equals 14 residues. The germline V and J ends were trimmed by 0 bases and 5 bases, with 10 bases remaining between them. Per germline, CDR1 LGHNA and CDR2 YNFKEQ.

The gene calls are TRBV6-6 and TRBJ2-7; weak D call: TRBD2 (5 bases). The CDR3 has 15 residues. Germline loops: CDR1 MNHNY, CDR2 SVGAGI (reference sequence). Trimming removed 6 bases at V and 0 bases at J, with 15 bases between. The CDR3 is CASSTGVTVSYEQYF. The CDR3 coding sequence is TGTGCCAGCAGCACCGGGGTAACAGTCTCCTACGAGCAGTACTTC.

The V and J genes are TRBV18 and TRBJ2-7; D gene uncertain. Germline lookup yields CDR1 KGHSH and CDR2 LQKENI. The CDR3 loop spans 14 amino acids. V lost 2 bases and J 2 bases, leaving 10 bases between the germline ends. The CDR3 DNA is TGTGCCAGCTCACCAAGTGAGACAACCTACGAGCAGTACTTC. Amino acid sequence: CASSPSETTYEQYF. The variable domain in full, with the rest retrieved from reference TRBV18 and TRBJ2-7, is NAGVMQNPRHLVRRRGQEARLRCSPMKGHSHVYWYRQLPEEGLKFMVYLQKENIIDESGMPKERFSAEFPKEGPSILRIQQVVRGDSAAYFCASSPSETTYEQYFGPGTRLTVT.

The chain is built from TRBV6-6 and TRBJ1-1, with 10 bases lining up with TRBD1. From germline, CDR1 is MNHNY and CDR2 SVGAGI (reference sequence). There are 13 residues in the CDR3. V shed 8 bases, J shed 7 bases, and the junction held 7 bases outside the gene matches. This CDR3 is CASRSTGGDEAFF. The CDR3 DNA reads TGTGCCAGCCGGTCGACAGGGGGCGATGAAGCTTTCTTT.

This clone was observed a few times. V gene TRBV9 combines with J gene TRBJ2-3; tentative D call: TRBD2 (5 bases). Trimming removed 4 bases at V and 0 bases at J, with 9 bases between. This CDR3 is built from 14 residues. The germline V gene has CDR1 SGDLS and CDR2 YYNGEE. CDR3 sequence reads: CASSTWTSTDTQYF. CDR3 sequence (DNA): TGTGCCAGCAGCACTTGGACTAGCACAGATACGCAGTATTTT.

Written as DNA, the CDR3 is TGCAGTGCTAGAGGAGGGAGCGAGCAGTACTTC. Translating it yields CSARGGSEQYF. The V call is TRBV20-1, the J call TRBJ2-7; D perhaps matches TRBD2 (5 bases). Trimming shortened V by 1 base and J by 6 bases, and 7 bases separated the two germline ends. The CDR3 extends over 11 amino acids. The germline CDR1 and CDR2 sequences are DFQATT and SNEGSKA (reference sequence).